Listed here are 32 T cell receptor beta chains from one sample, sequenced in a study of blood T cell repertoires in COVID-19 (dated by TCRdb to 2019 to 2021). The library came from the immunoSEQ multiplex PCR assay. TCRdb mirrors the immuneACCESS table, restricted to in-frame sequences. Some clones are absent from its copies; in checked studies, under half trace to an unresolved V gene, and the reason for the others is unknown. The sample profile shows approximately 170,000 clones; about 90% of them were found once. Roughly 9% of the sample rests with the top ten. Sequencing was done on a sample of PBMCs or T cells enriched from blood (not recorded which). The receptors stem from a woman aged 18-29 years who had recovered from COVID-19.

The rearrangement uses TRBV2 and TRBJ1-6, with a possible D match to TRBD1 (5 bases). Trimming removed 6 bases at V and 14 bases at J, with 23 bases between. The CDR3 has 15 residues. The germline V gene has CDR1 SNHLY and CDR2 FYNNEI. CDR3 DNA: TGTGCCAGCAGCAAATCCGATTACTCGACAGCATCCCTCCACTTT. Translating gives CASSKSDYSTASLHF.

The chain is built from TRBV19 and TRBJ1-2, with D uncertain. CDR1 is LNHDA and CDR2 is SQIVND in the germline V gene (reference sequence). Trimming removed 7 bases at V and 3 bases at J, with 18 bases between. The CDR3 covers 15 residues. The DNA for the CDR3 is TGTGCCAGTACCCCATCCGGCGGAAGCTACTATGGCTACACCTTC. It translates to CASTPSGGSYYGYTF.

This clone was picked up one time. V gene TRBV2 combines with J gene TRBJ1-5; D is unresolved. There are 12 residues in the CDR3. The V and J ends lost 5 bases and 4 bases respectively, with 6 bases between them. The germline V gene encodes CDR1 SNHLY and CDR2 FYNNEI. CDR3 region: CASSLQNQPQHF. The CDR3 bases are TGTGCCAGCAGTTTACAGAATCAGCCCCAGCATTTT.

The chain combines TRBV10-1 with TRBJ1-1; possibly TRBD1 for D (5 bases). The CDR3 sequence is 14 residues long. Trimming left V 4 bases short and J 1 base short, with 10 bases between. Per the germline V gene, CDR1 is WNHNN and CDR2 is SYGVQD (reference sequence). The CDR3 DNA follows: TGCGCCAGCAGTGGCGGGGCCGAGAACACTGAAGCTTTCTTT. It encodes CASSGGAENTEAFF.

The chain combines TRBV15 with TRBJ1-2; D remains ambiguous. V was trimmed by 4 bases and J by 4 bases, leaving 10 bases between them. In germline, CDR1 is LNHNV, CDR2 YYDKDF (reference sequence). The CDR3 consists of 13 residues. The CDR3 loop reads CATSKGGSYGYTF. The CDR3 nucleotides read TGTGCCACCAGCAAAGGAGGGTCCTATGGCTACACCTTC.

This chain links TRBV24-1 with TRBJ2-5; 7 bases align to TRBD1. V lost 2 bases and J lost 5; bases outside the gene matches: 19. Germline CDR1 reads KGHDR; CDR2 reads SFDVKD. The CDR3 spans 19 residues. The CDR3 region has the DNA TGTGCCACCAGTGATTCCCGAACCGCCACTACAGGGGCAAGGGAGACCCAGTACTTC. This translates into CATSDSRTATTGARETQYF.

The chain uses TRBV6-5 and TRBJ2-5; a weak D match, TRBD2 (6 bases). Germline values: CDR1 MNHEY, CDR2 SVGAGI. V lost 10 bases, J lost 4 bases, and 16 bases lay in between. The CDR3 has 13 residues. This CDR3 reads CATRGLTVETQYF. DNA for the CDR3: TGTGCCACCCGGGGGTTGACAGTAGAGACCCAGTACTTC.

This clone was seen once. The V gene is TRBV29-1, the J gene TRBJ1-1, with 9 bases aligning to TRBD1. CDR1 and CDR2 (germline): SQVTM, ANQGSEA. V dropped 7 bases and J dropped 0; count of bases not matched to a gene: 6. CDR3 length: 14 residues. CDR3 in DNA: TGCAGCGAGGCGGGGACAGGGTTGAACACTGAAGCTTTCTTT. Translation gives CSEAGTGLNTEAFF.

This rearrangement joins TRBV9 to TRBJ1-5; no clear D. The V end lost 0 bases, the J end lost 0 bases, and 7 bases lay between the germline ends. The CDR3 runs 15 residues. The V gene's germline CDR1 is SGDLS and CDR2 YYNGEE. The CDR3 bases are TGTGCCAGCAGCGTAGGGGCATATAGCAATCAGCCCCAGCATTTT. This sequence encodes CASSVGAYSNQPQHF.

The J gene is TRBJ2-1, the V gene TRBV4-3, with 8 nucleotides matching TRBD1. CDR1 and CDR2 from the germline V gene are LGHNA and YSLEER. With 0 bases clipped from V and 9 bases from J, the junction kept 19 bases outside the gene matches. The CDR3 is 19 residues long. CDR3 DNA sequence: TGCGCCAGCAGCCAAGATCGAGAGGGGGAGAGGACAGGGAATTTTGAGCAGTTCTTC. The encoded protein is CASSQDREGERTGNFEQFF.

The rearrangement links TRBV12-3 or TRBV12-4 to TRBJ1-1, with D maybe TRBD1 (6 bases). The CDR3 covers 13 residues. V was shortened by 5 bases and J by 3 bases, with 10 bases between the two germline ends. DNA for the CDR3: TGTGCCAGCAGTCCCCGACAGGACACTGAAGCTTTCTTT. Residues: CASSPRQDTEAFF.

The chain links TRBV6-4 to TRBJ2-6; D may be TRBD2 (5 bases). The CDR3 is 18 amino acids. Trimming pared 0 bases from V and 1 base from J, leaving 13 bases between. Germline assignment: CDR1 MRHNA and CDR2 SNTAGT. The CDR3 protein is CASSDSMGRGSGANVLTF. The CDR3 DNA follows: TGTGCCAGCAGTGACTCGATGGGGAGAGGGTCTGGGGCCAACGTCCTGACTTTC.

The sample holds one count of this clone. The chain employs TRBV5-5 and TRBJ1-1; TRBD1 matches 11 bases. Germline CDR1 reads SGHKS; CDR2 reads YYEKEE (reference sequence). The V and J ends lost 4 bases and 4 bases, in that order; junction bases with no gene match: 6. The CDR3 loop spans 15 amino acids. The CDR3 sequence is CASSQDRGRVTEAFF. For the CDR3, the DNA is TGTGCCAGCAGCCAGGACAGGGGGCGGGTCACTGAAGCTTTCTTT.

The rearrangement uses TRBV2 and TRBJ1-4; 8 positions agree with TRBD1. J was trimmed by 8 bases and V by 10 bases; bases with no gene match: 9. The CDR3 is 13 residues long. Germline V gene lookup returns CDR1 SNHLY and CDR2 FYNNEI. The CDR3 sequence: CATGGQGGEKLFF. CDR3 DNA: TGTGCCACGGGCGGACAGGGTGGAGAAAAACTGTTTTTT.

This sequence joins TRBV5-4 and TRBJ2-7; 11 bases are a match to TRBD2. Germline assignment: CDR1 SGHNT and CDR2 YYREEE (reference sequence). CDR3 length equals 15 residues. V gave up 5 bases and J gave up 6 bases; unmatched junction bases: 10. The CDR3 region has the DNA TGTGCCAGCAGACGTTCCGGGACTAGCGGAGTCGAGCAGTACTTC. Protein sequence: CASRRSGTSGVEQYF. The whole variable domain, filled in from reference TRBV5-4 and TRBJ2-7, reads ETGVTQSPTHLIKTRGQQVTLRCSSQSGHNTVSWYQQALGQGPQFIFQYYREEENGRGNFPPRFSGLQFPNYSSELNVNALELDDSALYLCASRRSGTSGVEQYFGPGTRLTVT.

The chain joins TRBV5-4 to TRBJ1-2; TRBD1 might be the D (5 bases). Germline CDR1 reads SGHNT; CDR2 reads YYREEE (reference sequence). Trimming shortened V by 2 bases and J by 6 bases, and 5 bases separated the two germline ends. The CDR3 sequence is 11 residues long. CDR3 loop: CASSFRDGYTF. The CDR3 coding sequence is TGTGCCAGCAGCTTCAGGGATGGCTACACCTTC.

The chain uses TRBV7-2 and TRBJ1-1; a weak D match, TRBD1 (6 bases). CDR3 length: 16 amino acids. CDR1 SGHTA and CDR2 FQGNSA come from the germline V gene. Trimming removed 5 bases from V and 10 bases from J, with 26 bases in between. The CDR3 DNA reads TGTGCCAGCAGCCCCAACCTACTACAGGGTAGCTTTGGAGCTTTCTTT. The encoded protein is CASSPNLLQGSFGAFF.

In DNA form, the CDR3 reads TGCGCCAGCAGCCTACTGGAGGGCCCTACCTACGAGCAGTACTTC. Protein product: CASSLLEGPTYEQYF. The V gene is TRBV5-1, the J gene TRBJ2-7; TRBD2 might be the D (6 bases). V lost 4 bases and J 2 bases, leaving 16 bases between the germline ends. The germline CDR1 and CDR2 sequences are SGHRS and YFSETQ. This CDR3 has 15 residues.

The V call is TRBV29-1, the J call TRBJ2-7; the match to TRBD1 covers 10 bases. There are 13 residues in the CDR3. With 6 bases clipped from V and 2 bases from J, the junction kept 4 bases outside the gene matches. Germline CDR1 is SQVTM and CDR2 is ANQGSEA. The CDR3 reads CSVRDRGPYEQYF. The CDR3 region has the DNA TGCAGCGTCCGGGACAGGGGCCCCTACGAGCAGTACTTC.

CDR3 sequence (DNA): TGCAGTGCTAGTAGGCTAACTAGCGGGGTCAATGAGCAGTTCTTC. The encoded protein is CSASRLTSGVNEQFF. The chain combines TRBV20-1 with TRBJ2-1; 10 bases are shared with TRBD2. Germline trimming cut 3 bases from V and 6 bases from J; bases unmatched to any gene: 8. This CDR3 has 15 residues. Germline values: CDR1 DFQATT, CDR2 SNEGSKA (reference sequence).

J is TRBJ2-5 and V is TRBV28; TRBD1 agrees at 10 bases. The V and J ends lost 6 bases and 3 bases, in that order; junction bases with no gene match: 1. The CDR3 runs 13 residues. The germline CDR1 and CDR2 sequences are MDHEN and SYDVKM. CDR3 sequence (DNA): TGTGCCAGCAGGACAGGGGGCGAAGAGACCCAGTACTTC. Translation: CASRTGGEETQYF.

This chain connects TRBV2 to TRBJ1-1; no clear D. With 0 bases removed from V and 5 bases from J, the gap between germline ends came to 19 bases. Germline V gene sequence: CDR1 SNHLY, CDR2 FYNNEI. The CDR3 covers 17 residues. This CDR3 is CASSEAGGWEQKTEAFF. CDR3 in DNA: TGTGCCAGCAGTGAAGCAGGAGGGTGGGAACAGAAAACTGAAGCTTTCTTT.

This clone was detected a few times. This chain links TRBV7-2 with TRBJ1-1; a possible D gene is TRBD1 (5 bases). V lost 0 bases and J lost 3, with 11 bases in between. The germline V gene encodes CDR1 SGHTA and CDR2 FQGNSA. CDR3 length equals 15 residues. CDR3 sequence: CASSLAVGRDTEAFF. CDR3 sequence (DNA): TGTGCCAGCAGCTTAGCCGTGGGGCGCGACACTGAAGCTTTCTTT.

The chain recombines TRBV24-1 with TRBJ1-2, with 7 bases lining up with TRBD1. This CDR3 is built from 15 residues. Germline V gene lookup returns CDR1 KGHDR and CDR2 SFDVKD. V trimming: 4 bases; J trimming: 4 bases; junction bases outside the gene matches: 8. In DNA form, the CDR3 reads TGTGCCACCAGTGAGTCCAGCCGGGACAGCTATGGCTACACCTTC. Its protein is CATSESSRDSYGYTF.

The V gene is TRBV6-5, the J gene TRBJ2-7, with 7 nucleotides matching TRBD1. The CDR3 contains 15 residues. J gave up 3 bases and V 2 bases, and 7 bases lay outside the gene matches. Germline lookup yields CDR1 MNHEY and CDR2 SVGAGI. CDR3 sequence reads: CASSYEGAVVYEQYF. The CDR3 nucleotides are TGTGCCAGCAGTTACGAGGGGGCCGTGGTCTACGAGCAGTACTTC.

This chain connects TRBV2 to TRBJ1-4; D uncertain. V dropped 5 bases and J dropped 3 bases, with 7 bases sitting between them. The length of the CDR3 is 13 residues. From germline, CDR1 is SNHLY and CDR2 FYNNEI. In nucleotides, the CDR3 is TGTGCCAGCAGTCTCGGTCCTAATGAAAAACTGTTTTTT. Its translation is CASSLGPNEKLFF.

In the case of this clone: The identical CDR3 is also encoded by other nucleotide sequences in the sample. CDR3 nucleotide sequence: TGTGCCAGCAGCTTAGACAGCCCGAGCTCCTATAATTCACCCCTCCACTTT. It encodes CASSLDSPSSYNSPLHF. This sequence joins TRBV7-6 and TRBJ1-6; D gene ambiguous. The germline V gene has CDR1 SGHVS and CDR2 FNYEAQ. The length of the CDR3 is 17 residues. Trimming removed 1 base from V and 0 bases from J, with 10 bases in between.

The chain has TRBV7-9 and TRBJ1-1; D perhaps matches TRBD1 (6 bases). V was shortened by 1 base and J by 4 bases, with 10 bases between the two germline ends. Per germline, CDR1 SEHNR and CDR2 FQNEAQ (reference sequence). The CDR3 sequence is 14 residues long. The CDR3 is CASSLGEGGTEAFF. The CDR3, as DNA: TGTGCCAGCAGCTTAGGGGAGGGGGGCACTGAAGCTTTCTTT. Full variable domain (missing parts from reference TRBV7-9 and TRBJ1-1): DTGVSQNPRHKITKRGQNVTFRCDPISEHNRLYWYRQTLGQGPEFLTYFQNEAQLEKSRLLSDRFSAERPKGSFSTLEIQRTEQGDSAMYLCASSLGEGGTEAFFGQGTRLTVV.

The V gene is TRBV5-1, the J gene TRBJ2-7; tentative D call: TRBD1 (7 bases). CDR3 length equals 14 residues. Germline CDR1 reads SGHRS; CDR2 reads YFSETQ. Trimming took off 4 bases at V and 3 bases at J, with 14 bases between the two ends. The CDR3 is CASSGGTEDYEQYF. CDR3 coding DNA: TGCGCCAGCAGCGGCGGGACAGAGGACTACGAGCAGTACTTC.

The chain couples TRBV2 to TRBJ2-7, with a weak D call TRBD2 (6 bases). V lost 5 bases, J lost 3 bases, and 11 bases lay in between. The CDR3 has 13 residues. Looked up from germline, CDR1 is SNHLY and CDR2 is FYNNEI. The CDR3 spells CASSRPEGYEQYF. Written as DNA, the CDR3 is TGTGCCAGCAGTCGACCGGAGGGCTACGAGCAGTACTTC.

The chain links TRBV28 to TRBJ2-1, with D maybe TRBD2 (6 bases). The CDR3 is 13 amino acids. V lost 4 bases to trimming and J lost 5 bases, with 9 bases between them. From germline, CDR1 is MDHEN and CDR2 SYDVKM. The CDR3 region has the DNA TGTGCCAGCAGTTCTAGCGCCGACAATGAGCAGTTCTTC. This encodes CASSSSADNEQFF.

This chain uses TRBV9 with TRBJ1-2, with 9 bases lining up with TRBD1. Per germline, CDR1 SGDLS and CDR2 YYNGEE. After removal of 3 bases from V and 6 bases from J, the junction contained 12 bases not matched to a gene. The CDR3 is 16 amino acids. CDR3 protein: CASSAHPAGDRDGYTF. The CDR3 nucleotides are TGTGCCAGCAGCGCCCACCCCGCCGGGGACAGGGATGGCTACACCTTC. Together with reference TRBV9 and TRBJ1-2, the CDR3 gives the full variable domain: DSGVTQTPKHLITATGQRVTLRCSPRSGDLSVYWYQQSLDQGLQFLIQYYNGEERAKGNILERFSAQQFPDLHSELNLSSLELGDSALYFCASSAHPAGDRDGYTFGSGTRLTVV.